Given below is one T cell receptor (beta chain) in context. No antigen is known for it. The data originate from a study of cytomegalovirus exposure and HLA in healthy donors. The study's findings and limits: There was a cluster of highly shared sequence variants that was likely a sequencing artifact. The study labeled roughly 160 TCR beta chains cytomegalovirus-associated. A few chains linked to CMV were shown in vitro to be specific for CMV antigens. The productive fraction for most TCR beta V segments was about 90% or about 30% in an earlier analysis.

The study ran its PCR with 60 Vbeta and 13 Jbeta primers. Some clones are missing from TCRdb's copy, which holds only in-frame ones; the method was immunoSEQ multiplex PCR. Among approximately 160,000 clones, 60% to 80% were seen once, and the ten largest hold about 0.62%. After removal of 3 bases from V and 5 bases from J, the junction contained 8 bases not matched to a gene. The germline gives CDR1 SGHKS, CDR2 YYEKEE (reference sequence). This CDR3 region has 15 residues. Sequences were obtained from PBMCs. The origin of this receptor is a male donor in good health and CMV-seronegative. The chain links TRBV5-5 to TRBJ2-5; TRBD1 agrees at 9 bases. The CDR3 DNA reads TGTGCCAGCAGCTCCGGGACAGGGAGTCGGGAGACCCAGTACTTC. Protein product: CASSSGTGSRETQYF.